This T cell receptor beta chain was sequenced during a study of CD8 T cells in Susac syndrome. Random-hexamer reverse transcription was applied to about 0.45 to 1 ug RNA. TCRdb analysed the immunoSEQ multiplex PCR reads with MiXCR anew, one entry per CDR3 protein. The sample includes some 200,000 distinct CDR3 sequences, roughly 94% of them seen just once. Recently defined diagnostic criteria classed the Susac syndrome patients as definite or probable. CD8+ and CD4+ T cells were negatively isolated; TEMRA cells were FACS-enriched. The CDR3 length is 17 residues. Germline V gene lookup returns CDR1 GTSNPN and CDR2 SVGIG (reference sequence). Trimming at V came to 4 bases and at J to 2 bases, leaving 17 bases not matched to a gene.

The sequencing sample was made of CD8+ T cells from PBMCs. This TCR was sampled from a human donor with Susac syndrome. The chain uses TRBV30 and TRBJ2-7, with TRBD1 matching 7 bases. CDR3 DNA: TGTGCCTGGACACGAACACATAGACAGGGACATCCCTACGAGCAGTACTTC. This codes for CAWTRTHRQGHPYEQYF.